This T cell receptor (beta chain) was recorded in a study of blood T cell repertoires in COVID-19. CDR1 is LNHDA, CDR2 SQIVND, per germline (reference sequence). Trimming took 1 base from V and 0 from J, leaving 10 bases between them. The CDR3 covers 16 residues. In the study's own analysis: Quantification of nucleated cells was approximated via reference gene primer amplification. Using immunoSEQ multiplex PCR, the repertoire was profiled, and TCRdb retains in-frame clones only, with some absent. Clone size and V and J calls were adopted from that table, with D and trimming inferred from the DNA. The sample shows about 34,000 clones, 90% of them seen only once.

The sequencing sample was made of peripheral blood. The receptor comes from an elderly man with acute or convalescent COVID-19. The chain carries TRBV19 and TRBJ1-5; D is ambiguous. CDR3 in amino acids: CASSIVLVNSNQPQHF. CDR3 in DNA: TGTGCCAGTAGTATAGTCCTAGTAAATAGCAATCAGCCCCAGCATTTT.